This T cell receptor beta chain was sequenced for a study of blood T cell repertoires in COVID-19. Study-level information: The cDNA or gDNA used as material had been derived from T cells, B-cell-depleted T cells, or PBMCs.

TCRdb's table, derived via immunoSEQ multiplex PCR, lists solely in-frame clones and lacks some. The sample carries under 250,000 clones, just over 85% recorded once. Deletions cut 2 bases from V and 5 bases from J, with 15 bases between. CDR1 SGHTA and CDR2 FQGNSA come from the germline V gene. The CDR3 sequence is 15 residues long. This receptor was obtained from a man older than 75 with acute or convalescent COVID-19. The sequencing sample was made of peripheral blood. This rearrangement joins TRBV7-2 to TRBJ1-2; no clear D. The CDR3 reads CASSLHSPAGYGYTF. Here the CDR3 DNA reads TGTGCCAGCAGCTTACATTCACCGGCGGGATATGGCTACACCTTC. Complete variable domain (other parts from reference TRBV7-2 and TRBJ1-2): GAGVSQSPSNKVTEKGKDVELRCDPISGHTALYWYRQSLGQGLEFLIYFQGNSAPDKSGLPSDRFSAERTGGSVSTLTIQRTQQEDSAVYLCASSLHSPAGYGYTFGSGTRLTVV.